Presented here are 28 T cell receptor beta chains from one specimen sequenced in a study of T cell responses to AZD1222 COVID-19 vaccine. Sequenced by immunoSEQ multiplex PCR; TCRdb stores in-frame clones only, minus some. The sample records some 99,000 clones, about 90% being singletons. The sample consisted of peripheral blood, taken 28 days after the second AZD1222 dose. The receptor source for this set is an adult who received the AZD1222 COVID-19 vaccine.

J is TRBJ2-4 and V is TRBV5-6; 10 nucleotides match TRBD2. V was clipped by 4 bases and J by 4 bases; unmatched bases: 8. The CDR3 is 16 residues long. Per the germline V gene, CDR1 is SGHDT and CDR2 is YYEEEE. CDR3 in amino acids: CASSTGTSGIKNIQYF. CDR3 nucleotide sequence: TGTGCCAGCAGCACCGGTACTAGCGGGATAAAAAACATTCAGTACTTC.

This clone was recorded only once. The chain is built from TRBV28 and TRBJ2-7; tentative D call: TRBD2 (5 bases). CDR3 length: 13 residues. CDR1 and CDR2 from the germline V gene are MDHEN and SYDVKM. V lost 8 bases, J lost 3 bases, and 14 bases lay in between. The CDR3 DNA follows: TGTGCCAGCGGCGGACTGACCCACTACGAGCAGTACTTC. It encodes CASGGLTHYEQYF.

This chain connects TRBV7-9 to TRBJ2-2, with 9 nucleotides matching TRBD2. Per the germline V gene, CDR1 is SEHNR and CDR2 is FQNEAQ (reference sequence). This CDR3 spans 16 amino acids. The junction had 4 bases not matched to a gene; V was cut back by 4 bases and J by 1 base. The CDR3 DNA is TGTGCCAGCAGCTCCCCAGCGGGAGGGAACACCGGGGAGCTGTTTTTT. Translating it yields CASSSPAGGNTGELFF.

V and J are TRBV9 and TRBJ2-1, with a weak D call TRBD1 (5 bases). Germline CDR1 and CDR2: SGDLS and YYNGEE. Trimming cost V 0 bases and J 6 bases, with 7 bases left between them. The length of the CDR3 is 13 residues. The CDR3 region has the DNA TGTGCCAGCAGCGTAGTCGACAGCAATGAGCAGTTCTTC. It specifies CASSVVDSNEQFF.

As to this clone: The same CDR3 arises from other DNA sequences in this sample as well. The chain uses TRBV7-2 and TRBJ2-3; D is uncertain. Trimming took 3 bases from V and 3 from J, leaving 7 bases between them. CDR3 length: 13 amino acids. Germline CDR1 and CDR2: SGHTA and FQGNSA. The chain's CDR3 is CASSFRVTDTQYF. The CDR3 bases are TGTGCCAGCAGCTTCCGCGTTACAGATACGCAGTATTTT.

This clone came up once. The chain uses TRBV27 and TRBJ1-2; D is perhaps TRBD1 (5 bases). This CDR3 has 13 residues. CDR1 and CDR2 from the germline V gene are MNHEY and SMNVEV (reference sequence). Trimming left V 6 bases short and J 4 bases short, with 12 bases between. The CDR3 here is CASRRDSSYGYTF. The CDR3 DNA sequence: TGTGCCAGCAGACGGGACTCATCCTATGGCTACACCTTC.

The V gene is TRBV5-4, the J gene TRBJ2-7; 9 nucleotides align to TRBD2. V lost 4 bases to trimming and J lost 2 bases; unmatched junction nucleotides: 7. CDR3 length equals 15 residues. Germline CDR1 SGHNT, CDR2 YYREEE (reference sequence). CDR3 coding DNA: TGTGCCAGCAGCGTACTAGCGGGTTCGACCTACGAGCAGTACTTC. This translates into CASSVLAGSTYEQYF.

Written as DNA, the CDR3 is TGTGCCAGCAGCTTACCAGCGGGGGTCTTCACAGATACGCAGTATTTT. Amino acid sequence: CASSLPAGVFTDTQYF. J is TRBJ2-3 and V is TRBV7-2, with 8 bases fitting TRBD2. This CDR3 comprises 16 residues. V dropped 2 bases and J dropped 2; count of bases not matched to a gene: 6. From germline, CDR1 is SGHTA and CDR2 FQGNSA.

This clone was counted only a few times. The chain couples TRBV7-9 to TRBJ1-1; D gene ambiguous. CDR3 length: 15 residues. The germline V and J ends were trimmed by 0 bases and 0 bases, with 8 bases remaining between them. Germline values: CDR1 SEHNR, CDR2 FQNEAQ (reference sequence). The CDR3 nucleotides are TGTGCCAGCAGCTTAGCTCCAACTATGAACACTGAAGCTTTCTTT. Protein sequence: CASSLAPTMNTEAFF.

The chain couples TRBV6-2 or TRBV6-3 to TRBJ2-1; 9 nucleotides agree with TRBD2. The CDR3 spans 16 residues. Trimming at V came to 0 bases and at J to 10 bases, leaving 10 bases not matched to a gene. CDR1 and CDR2 (germline): MNHEY, SVGEGT. CDR3 protein: CASSYSPDSGGGEQFF. The CDR3 nucleotides read TGTGCCAGCAGTTACTCGCCTGATAGCGGGGGTGGGGAGCAGTTCTTC.

The chain couples TRBV14 to TRBJ2-1, with 12 bases that match TRBD2. Germline V gene lookup returns CDR1 SGHDN and CDR2 FVKESK. V was pared by 4 bases and J by 6 bases, with 7 bases of the junction left unmatched. The CDR3 covers 16 residues. The CDR3: CASSPRLAGVGNEQFF. The CDR3 DNA reads TGTGCCAGCAGCCCACGACTAGCGGGAGTTGGCAATGAGCAGTTCTTC.

This clone showed up just a few times. The rearrangement links TRBV19 to TRBJ1-2; D perhaps matches TRBD1 (6 bases). The CDR3 covers 15 residues. The V end was cut by 5 bases, the J end by 2 bases, with 15 bases between. Germline V gene data show CDR1 as LNHDA and CDR2 as SQIVND (reference sequence). CDR3: CASSLATGVNYGYTF. The CDR3 region has the DNA TGTGCCAGTAGTCTAGCGACAGGCGTAAACTATGGCTACACCTTC.

This chain joins TRBV27 and TRBJ1-1; TRBD1 agrees at 7 bases. The CDR3 contains 13 residues. Germline CDR1 reads MNHEY; CDR2 reads SMNVEV (reference sequence). Germline trimming cut 3 bases from V and 7 bases from J; bases unmatched to any gene: 5. CDR3 sequence reads: CASSLTGMGEAFF. CDR3 in DNA: TGTGCCAGCAGTTTGACAGGGATGGGTGAAGCTTTCTTT.

This chain joins TRBV12-3 or TRBV12-4 and TRBJ2-3; D remains unclear. This CDR3 has 12 amino acids. Trimming pared 5 bases from V and 4 bases from J, leaving 7 bases between. In DNA form, the CDR3 reads TGTGCCAGCAGTCCGAGTTCAGATACGCAGTATTTT. It specifies CASSPSSDTQYF.

This chain connects TRBV7-3 to TRBJ2-5, with D uncertain. Trimming left V 5 bases short and J 3 bases short, with 10 bases between. Germline V CDR1 and CDR2: SGHTA, FQGTGA. CDR3 length: 13 residues. The CDR3 loop reads CASSTLTEETQYF. In nucleotides, the CDR3 is TGTGCCAGCAGCACATTGACGGAAGAGACCCAGTACTTC.

This chain uses TRBV19 with TRBJ2-1; TRBD1 is a possible D gene (6 bases). Germline assignment: CDR1 LNHDA and CDR2 SQIVND (reference sequence). V was shortened by 4 bases and J by 3 bases, with 16 bases between the two germline ends. This CDR3 contains 16 residues. CDR3 nucleotides: TGTGCCAGTAGTAATCCCGGGACACAAGGCTACAATGAGCAGTTCTTC. Translated: CASSNPGTQGYNEQFF. Full variable domain (missing parts from reference TRBV19 and TRBJ2-1): DGGITQSPKYLFRKEGQNVTLSCEQNLNHDAMYWYRQDPGQGLRLIYYSQIVNDFQKGDIAEGYSVSREKKESFPLTVTSAQKNPTAFYLCASSNPGTQGYNEQFFGPGTRLTVL.

On this clone itself: The same CDR3 can be traced to other DNA sequences in this sample. V usage is TRBV9 and J usage is TRBJ1-1; no firm D call. Germline loops: CDR1 SGDLS, CDR2 YYNGEE. The CDR3 is made up of 12 amino acids. The V end lost 2 bases, the J end lost 1 base, and 3 bases lay between the germline ends. CDR3 region: CASSVANTEAFF. In DNA form, the CDR3 reads TGTGCCAGCAGCGTCGCGAACACTGAAGCTTTCTTT.

The V call is TRBV13, the J call TRBJ1-5; 9 positions match TRBD1. Unmatched junction bases numbered 2, after V lost 0 bases and J lost 5 bases. Germline values: CDR1 PRHDT, CDR2 FYEKMQ (reference sequence). CDR3 size: 15 residues. CDR3 region: CASSLGGQGYQPQHF. Here the CDR3 DNA reads TGTGCCAGCAGCTTAGGGGGACAGGGCTATCAGCCCCAGCATTTT.

This clone was recorded a few times. Here the CDR3 reads CASSLRGILGYEQYF. The CDR3 DNA sequence: TGTGCCAGCAGTTTAAGGGGTATTTTGGGCTACGAGCAGTACTTC. The chain joins TRBV27 to TRBJ2-7; TRBD1 might be the D (5 bases). The ends were cut back, 2 bases at V and 3 bases at J, with 14 bases in the middle. Germline V gene sequence: CDR1 MNHEY, CDR2 SMNVEV (reference sequence). This CDR3 is built from 15 residues.

The rearrangement joins TRBV5-5 to TRBJ2-5; 12 positions agree with TRBD2. The V segment lost 0 bases and the J segment 5 bases; nucleotides outside the gene matches: 8. Germline assignment: CDR1 SGHKS and CDR2 YYEKEE (reference sequence). The CDR3 has 17 amino acids. CDR3 DNA: TGTGCCAGCAGCTTGGGCCTAGCGGGGGGGCCGGAGGAGACCCAGTACTTC. Protein sequence: CASSLGLAGGPEETQYF.

The chain combines TRBV2 with TRBJ1-6; weak D call: TRBD1 (5 bases). The CDR3 has 14 residues. V lost 3 bases to trimming and J lost 10 bases, with 13 bases between them. Germline V CDR1 and CDR2: SNHLY, FYNNEI. CDR3: CASSEEGLGSPLHF. The CDR3, as DNA: TGTGCCAGCAGTGAGGAGGGGCTGGGCTCACCCCTCCACTTT.

Details on this clone: The same CDR3 can be traced to other DNA sequences in this sample. V usage is TRBV5-1 and J usage is TRBJ2-1, with D unclear. CDR3 length: 15 residues. Germline V CDR1 and CDR2: SGHRS, YFSETQ. V lost 0 bases to trimming and J lost 4 bases, with 11 bases between them. The CDR3 region has the DNA TGCGCCAGCAGCTTGGGCGGTACCGAATACAATGAGCAGTTCTTC. It translates to CASSLGGTEYNEQFF.

The DNA for the CDR3 is TGCAGCGGGGCAGGGGTTCAGACTGAAGCTTTCTTT. Protein product: CSGAGVQTEAFF. The chain joins TRBV29-1 to TRBJ1-1; D may be TRBD1 (6 bases). Trimming took 7 bases from V and 5 from J, leaving 14 bases between them. Germline CDR1 and CDR2: SQVTM and ANQGSEA. This CDR3 is 12 amino acids long.

The table lists this clone with a count of one. The chain links TRBV29-1 to TRBJ2-5; TRBD2 aligns across 12 bases. The CDR3 loop spans 19 amino acids. From germline, CDR1 is SQVTM and CDR2 ANQGSEA. With 0 bases clipped from V and 2 bases from J, the junction kept 13 bases outside the gene matches. The CDR3 sequence is CSVEDTSGRNPYPQETQYF. CDR3 bases: TGCAGCGTTGAAGATACTAGCGGGAGGAACCCTTATCCTCAAGAGACCCAGTACTTC.

The chain recombines TRBV28 with TRBJ2-1, with D unclear. Per germline, CDR1 MDHEN and CDR2 SYDVKM. V dropped 3 bases and J dropped 5 bases, with 8 bases sitting between them. The CDR3 loop spans 13 amino acids. CDR3 sequence: CASSFARNNEQFF. For the CDR3, the DNA is TGTGCCAGCAGTTTTGCTAGGAACAATGAGCAGTTCTTC.

This clone was seen once. The V call is TRBV19, the J call TRBJ2-3; D is unclear. The V and J ends lost 0 bases and 4 bases respectively, with 8 bases between them. CDR1 is LNHDA and CDR2 is SQIVND in the germline V gene (reference sequence). This CDR3 region has 14 residues. CDR3 nucleotide sequence: TGTGCCAGTAGTATAGATACCGGGCCAGATACGCAGTATTTT. Its protein is CASSIDTGPDTQYF. The full variable domain, rest sourced from reference TRBV19 and TRBJ2-3, is DGGITQSPKYLFRKEGQNVTLSCEQNLNHDAMYWYRQDPGQGLRLIYYSQIVNDFQKGDIAEGYSVSREKKESFPLTVTSAQKNPTAFYLCASSIDTGPDTQYFGPGTRLTVL.

CDR3 residues: CASYRDTIYF. CDR3 DNA sequence: TGTGCCAGCTATCGCGACACCATATATTTT. V usage is TRBV6-6 and J usage is TRBJ1-3; D is unresolved. The CDR3 has 10 amino acids. V lost 8 bases, J lost 8 bases, and 7 bases lay in between. Germline CDR1 reads MNHNY; CDR2 reads SVGAGI (reference sequence).

This clone was seen a few times. V and J are TRBV5-1 and TRBJ2-7; D gene unclear. The CDR3 loop spans 13 amino acids. The V gene's germline CDR1 is SGHRS and CDR2 YFSETQ. Trimming left V 0 bases short and J 6 bases short, with 10 bases between. This chain's CDR3 is CASSLEGIGEQYF. The CDR3 DNA reads as TGCGCCAGCAGCTTGGAAGGGATCGGCGAGCAGTACTTC.